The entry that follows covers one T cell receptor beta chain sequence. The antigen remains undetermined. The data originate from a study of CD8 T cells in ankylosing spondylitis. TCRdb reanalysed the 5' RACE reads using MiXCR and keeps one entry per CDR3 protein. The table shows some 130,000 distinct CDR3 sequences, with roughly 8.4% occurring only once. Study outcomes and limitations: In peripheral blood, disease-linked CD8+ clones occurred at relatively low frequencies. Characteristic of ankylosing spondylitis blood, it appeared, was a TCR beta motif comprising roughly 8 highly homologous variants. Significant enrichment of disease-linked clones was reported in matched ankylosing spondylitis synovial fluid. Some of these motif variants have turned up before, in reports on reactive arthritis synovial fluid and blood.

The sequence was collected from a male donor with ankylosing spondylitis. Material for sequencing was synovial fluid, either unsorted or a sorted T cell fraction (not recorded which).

CDR3 region: CASSLLGTSSYNEQFF. The CDR3 DNA sequence: TGTGCCAGCAGCTTGCTTGGGACTTCTTCCTACAATGAGCAGTTCTTC. This chain joins TRBV5-5 and TRBJ2-1; the D gene is possibly TRBD2 (6 bases). The V end was cut by 1 base, the J end by 1 base, with 12 bases between. Germline V CDR1 and CDR2: SGHKS, YYEKEE (reference sequence). This CDR3 spans 16 amino acids.